Below, 25 T cell receptor beta chains from the same sample are listed, as sequenced in a study of CD8+ T cells in alopecia areata (dated by TCRdb to the late 2010s). Libraries were made using the immunoSEQ multiplex PCR assay. For TCR sequencing, RNA was extracted from every sample and reverse transcribed into cDNA to serve as template. This immuneACCESS table, as held by TCRdb, lists in-frame sequences with V and J called but not all clones. Of the missing ones, under half trace to an unresolved V gene in checked studies; the others have no known cause. The sample table shows about 150,000 clones, and 75% to 90% are seen once. The ten largest clones capture roughly 15% of the sample. The sample's time point, from its label and the paper: baseline before oral tofacitinib. The sample in question was CD8+ T cells sorted from blood, obtained at week 0. The origin of the receptors is a human donor with alopecia areata.

This sequence joins TRBV7-9 and TRBJ2-7, with D maybe TRBD2 (8 bases). The germline V gene has CDR1 SEHNR and CDR2 FQNEAQ (reference sequence). V gave up 1 base and J gave up 1 base, with 23 bases separating them. The CDR3 has 19 residues. The CDR3 sequence: CASSLDRGAGGIDSYEQYF. The CDR3 bases are TGTGCCAGCAGCTTAGACAGGGGTGCGGGAGGCATAGATTCCTACGAGCAGTACTTC.

The rearrangement links TRBV9 to TRBJ1-1; 7 bases agree with TRBD1. Germline CDR1 reads SGDLS; CDR2 reads YYNGEE. J gave up 4 bases and V 3 bases, and 3 bases lay outside the gene matches. The CDR3 totals 13 residues. CDR3 protein: CASSAGGTTEAFF. CDR3 bases: TGTGCCAGCAGCGCAGGGGGTACCACTGAAGCTTTCTTT.

V gene TRBV27 combines with J gene TRBJ1-2; perhaps TRBD1 as D (6 bases). With 6 bases removed from V and 6 bases from J, the gap between germline ends came to 17 bases. Germline CDR1 is MNHEY and CDR2 is SMNVEV (reference sequence). The CDR3 is 14 residues long. The CDR3 nucleotides are TGTGCCAGCAGAGTAACAGGGTCCGTGGATGGCTACACCTTC. It yields the protein CASRVTGSVDGYTF.

The rearrangement joins TRBV4-1 to TRBJ2-7, with TRBD2 identical over 9 bases. Germline CDR1 reads MGHRA; CDR2 reads YSYEKL. The CDR3 sequence is 15 residues long. V was pared by 2 bases and J by 4 bases, with 6 bases of the junction left unmatched. The CDR3 loop reads CASSQNSGRRYEQYF. In DNA form, the CDR3 reads TGCGCCAGCAGCCAAAATAGCGGGAGAAGGTACGAGCAGTACTTC.

V is TRBV13 and J is TRBJ2-7; 7 bases match TRBD1. In germline, CDR1 is PRHDT, CDR2 FYEKMQ (reference sequence). The CDR3 extends over 13 amino acids. V was clipped by 5 bases and J by 7 bases; unmatched bases: 8. The CDR3, as DNA: TGTGCCAGCAGCCCCGGGACAGCACGAGAGCAGTACTTC. Protein: CASSPGTAREQYF.

On this clone: The sample carries other DNA sequences with the same CDR3. The chain has TRBV10-3 and TRBJ2-7; D may be TRBD1 (5 bases). Germline V gene sequence: CDR1 ENHRY, CDR2 SYGVKD. The CDR3 has 12 amino acids. Trimming removed 3 bases at V and 3 bases at J, with 6 bases between. Here the CDR3 reads CAISDQGYEQYF. DNA for the CDR3: TGTGCCATCAGTGACCAGGGCTACGAGCAGTACTTC.

This CDR3 is CASSLTQGTGNTIYF. CDR3 nucleotide sequence: TGTGCCAGCAGCTTAACGCAAGGAACTGGAAACACCATATATTTT. The V call is TRBV7-3, the J call TRBJ1-3; D uncertain. Germline loops: CDR1 SGHTA, CDR2 FQGTGA. CDR3 size: 15 residues. V lost 0 bases and J 2 bases, leaving 8 bases between the germline ends.

The genes are TRBV6-5 and TRBJ2-3; 10 bases are a match to TRBD1. CDR1 and CDR2 (germline): MNHEY, SVGAGI. J was trimmed by 1 base and V by 2 bases; bases with no gene match: 0. The CDR3 loop spans 15 amino acids. This CDR3 is CASSYGTGGTDTQYF. The CDR3 nucleotides are TGTGCCAGCAGTTACGGGACAGGGGGCACAGATACGCAGTATTTT.

V is TRBV27 and J is TRBJ1-2; D might be TRBD1 (6 bases). V lost 5 bases and J 7 bases, leaving 14 bases between the germline ends. The CDR3 loop spans 13 amino acids. Germline lookup yields CDR1 MNHEY and CDR2 SMNVEV (reference sequence). CDR3 DNA sequence: TGTGCCAGCAGTCCACAGGACAGTCCTGGCTACACCTTC. Its translation is CASSPQDSPGYTF.

V and J are TRBV30 and TRBJ2-7; possibly TRBD1 for D (6 bases). V lost 1 base and J 1 base, leaving 8 bases between the germline ends. This CDR3 spans 13 amino acids. Per germline, CDR1 GTSNPN and CDR2 SVGIG (reference sequence). Here the CDR3 DNA reads TGTGCCTGGAGTGAGGGGGAATCCTACGAGCAGTACTTC. Translated: CAWSEGESYEQYF.

The chain is built from TRBV27 and TRBJ2-5, with D maybe TRBD1 (6 bases). The V end was cut by 5 bases, the J end by 6 bases, with 16 bases between. Germline CDR1 reads MNHEY; CDR2 reads SMNVEV (reference sequence). CDR3 length: 14 amino acids. The CDR3 bases are TGTGCCAGCAGTCCGGTGGGACAAGGAAAGACCCAGTACTTC. Its translation is CASSPVGQGKTQYF.

The V and J genes are TRBV30 and TRBJ2-5; D is uncertain. This CDR3 has 15 amino acids. The germline CDR1 and CDR2 sequences are GTSNPN and SVGIG (reference sequence). V dropped 0 bases and J dropped 2 bases, with 13 bases sitting between them. The CDR3 loop is CAWSVREQSQETQYF. The CDR3 bases are TGTGCCTGGAGTGTAAGGGAACAGTCGCAAGAGACCCAGTACTTC.

The rearrangement joins TRBV11-2 to TRBJ2-1, with TRBD2 matching over 8 bases. Per germline, CDR1 SGHAT and CDR2 FQNNGV. The CDR3 contains 18 residues. With V trimmed by 8 bases and J by 4 bases, 19 bases remained unmatched. CDR3 in amino acids: CASSSTGRGLAGYNEQFF. Written as DNA, the CDR3 is TGTGCCAGCTCCTCAACGGGCCGGGGGCTAGCGGGTTACAATGAGCAGTTCTTC.

This clone was recorded only once. The chain is built from TRBV2 and TRBJ2-7; 9 bases map to TRBD1. The CDR3 length is 14 residues. Losses at the gene ends were 7 bases for V and 7 bases for J; bases not matched to a gene: 11. Germline values: CDR1 SNHLY, CDR2 FYNNEI. The CDR3 DNA sequence: TGTGCCAGCAAGACGGGACAGGGATTGAGGGAGCAGTACTTC. It encodes CASKTGQGLREQYF.

The chain employs TRBV5-6 and TRBJ2-7; 8 bases map to TRBD1. J gave up 2 bases and V 4 bases, and 14 bases lay outside the gene matches. Germline CDR1 is SGHDT and CDR2 is YYEEEE. The CDR3 totals 17 residues. CDR3 coding DNA: TGTGCCAGCAGCCCGGTCAGCCTCCGGGACAGGCCCTACGAGCAGTACTTC. Translating it yields CASSPVSLRDRPYEQYF.

The chain employs TRBV29-1 and TRBJ1-1, with 12 positions matching TRBD1. J was trimmed by 2 bases and V by 7 bases; bases with no gene match: 11. The CDR3 has 16 amino acids. CDR1 and CDR2 from the germline V gene are SQVTM and ANQGSEA. DNA of the CDR3: TGCAGCGCCCGGGGACAGGGGGCAGGAGAAAACACTGAAGCTTTCTTT. Its translation is CSARGQGAGENTEAFF. Drawing the rest from reference TRBV29-1 and TRBJ1-1, the complete variable domain is SAVISQKPSRDICQRGTSLTIQCQVDSQVTMMFWYRQQPGQSLTLIATANQGSEATYESGFVIDKFPISRPNLTFSTLTVSNMSPEDSSIYLCSARGQGAGENTEAFFGQGTRLTVV.

V and J are TRBV2 and TRBJ2-7, with D uncertain. This CDR3 spans 14 amino acids. Germline values: CDR1 SNHLY, CDR2 FYNNEI. Trimming pared 7 bases from V and 5 bases from J, leaving 18 bases between. The CDR3 is CASTPKERSHEQYF. The CDR3 region has the DNA TGTGCCAGCACCCCAAAGGAGCGTTCGCACGAGCAGTACTTC. Full variable domain (outside the CDR3, taken from reference TRBV2 and TRBJ2-7): EPEVTQTPSHQVTQMGQEVILRCVPISNHLYFYWYRQILGQKVEFLVSFYNNEISEKSEIFDDQFSVERPDGSNFTLKIRSTKLEDSAMYFCASTPKERSHEQYFGPGTRLTVT.

The chain recombines TRBV4-1 with TRBJ2-5, with TRBD1 matching 9 bases. The germline V gene encodes CDR1 MGHRA and CDR2 YSYEKL. The J segment lost 5 bases and the V segment lost 4 bases, leaving 11 bases of the junction unmatched. The CDR3 has 16 amino acids. CDR3 region: CASSLRTGGASETQYF. The DNA of the CDR3 is TGCGCCAGCAGCCTAAGAACAGGGGGCGCGTCCGAGACCCAGTACTTC.

Notes on this clone: This specimen includes other DNA sequences encoding the same CDR3. V is TRBV19 and J is TRBJ2-1; no reliable D call. V shed 1 base and J shed 4 bases, with 8 bases lying between them. Germline V gene sequence: CDR1 LNHDA, CDR2 SQIVND (reference sequence). This CDR3 has 14 residues. This CDR3 is CASSIGGDYNEQFF. CDR3 bases: TGTGCCAGTAGTATAGGTGGAGATTACAATGAGCAGTTCTTC. The full variable domain, in which reference TRBV19 and TRBJ2-1 provide the parts outside the CDR3, is DGGITQSPKYLFRKEGQNVTLSCEQNLNHDAMYWYRQDPGQGLRLIYYSQIVNDFQKGDIAEGYSVSREKKESFPLTVTSAQKNPTAFYLCASSIGGDYNEQFFGPGTRLTVL.

The V and J genes are TRBV9 and TRBJ2-3; D uncertain. Germline loops: CDR1 SGDLS, CDR2 YYNGEE. The V gene lost 1 base and the J gene lost 5 bases, with 14 bases spanning the gap. The CDR3 extends over 15 amino acids. In DNA form, the CDR3 reads TGTGCCAGCAGCGTATTCGGTACGGATGGAGATACGCAGTATTTT. It codes for CASSVFGTDGDTQYF. Together with reference TRBV9 and TRBJ2-3, the CDR3 gives the full variable domain: DSGVTQTPKHLITATGQRVTLRCSPRSGDLSVYWYQQSLDQGLQFLIQYYNGEERAKGNILERFSAQQFPDLHSELNLSSLELGDSALYFCASSVFGTDGDTQYFGPGTRLTVL.

The CDR3 sequence is CASSSGRGSPNQPQHF. CDR3 nucleotide sequence: TGTGCCAGCAGCTCAGGAAGAGGCAGTCCCAATCAGCCCCAGCATTTT. The gene calls are TRBV7-9 and TRBJ1-5; no firm D call. CDR3 size: 16 residues. V was trimmed by 4 bases and J by 3 bases, leaving 16 bases between them. From germline, CDR1 is SEHNR and CDR2 FQNEAQ (reference sequence).

This clone was seen a few times. The gene calls are TRBV13 and TRBJ1-1; no firm D call. V shed 5 bases and J shed 11 bases, with 15 bases lying between them. The CDR3 is 12 amino acids. Germline V lookup: CDR1 PRHDT, CDR2 FYEKMQ (reference sequence). Written as DNA, the CDR3 is TGTGCCAGCAGCCTCAGTTCTTTTCAGGCTTTCTTT. It specifies CASSLSSFQAFF.

The V call is TRBV4-1, the J call TRBJ2-7; 11 nucleotides match TRBD2. Germline V gives CDR1 MGHRA, CDR2 YSYEKL. V shed 2 bases and J 3 bases; nucleotides not matched to a gene: 3. This CDR3 comprises 15 residues. The CDR3: CASSQHGTSGYEQYF. CDR3 sequence (DNA): TGCGCCAGCAGCCAACACGGGACTAGCGGCTACGAGCAGTACTTC.

The CDR3 loop is CASRPIFGEGGNEQFF. As DNA, the CDR3 is TGTGCCAGCAGACCAATTTTCGGAGAGGGGGGAAATGAGCAGTTCTTC. The J gene is TRBJ2-1, the V gene TRBV11-2; D tentatively reads TRBD1 or TRBD2 (6 bases each). The CDR3 loop spans 16 amino acids. CDR1 is SGHAT, CDR2 FQNNGV, per germline. V gave up 6 bases and J gave up 7 bases, with 22 bases separating them.

The genes are TRBV19 and TRBJ2-7; TRBD1 might be the D (5 bases). Germline values: CDR1 LNHDA, CDR2 SQIVND (reference sequence). V was shortened by 6 bases and J by 5 bases, with 8 bases between the two germline ends. The length of the CDR3 is 11 residues. CDR3 protein: CASSQGHEQYF. The CDR3 bases are TGTGCCAGTAGCCAGGGCCACGAGCAGTACTTC.